The entry that follows covers one T cell receptor beta chain sequence. Its target is unknown. Germline V gives CDR1 LNHDA, CDR2 SQIVND (reference sequence). The CDR3 is 12 amino acids. With 2 bases removed from V and 8 bases from J, the gap between germline ends came to 7 bases. TCRdb analysed the 5' RACE reads with MiXCR anew, one entry per CDR3 protein. The data contain around 250,000 distinct CDR3 sequences, about 7% of them singletons. The entry originates in a study of T cells after yellow fever vaccination. Study-level points and caveats: Sorted repertoires could include abundant contaminating clonotypes from bulk cells.

This specimen was CD4+ T cells sorted from PBMCs, taken 15 days after the yellow fever booster vaccination. The sequence came from a man younger than 40 who received the YFV17D yellow fever vaccine. This chain uses TRBV19 with TRBJ2-4; D unclear. The CDR3 here is CASSISEHIQYF. In nucleotides, the CDR3 is TGTGCCAGTAGTATATCCGAACACATTCAGTACTTC. The full variable domain, in which reference TRBV19 and TRBJ2-4 provide the parts outside the CDR3, is DGGITQSPKYLFRKEGQNVTLSCEQNLNHDAMYWYRQDPGQGLRLIYYSQIVNDFQKGDIAEGYSVSREKKESFPLTVTSAQKNPTAFYLCASSISEHIQYFGAGTRLSVL.